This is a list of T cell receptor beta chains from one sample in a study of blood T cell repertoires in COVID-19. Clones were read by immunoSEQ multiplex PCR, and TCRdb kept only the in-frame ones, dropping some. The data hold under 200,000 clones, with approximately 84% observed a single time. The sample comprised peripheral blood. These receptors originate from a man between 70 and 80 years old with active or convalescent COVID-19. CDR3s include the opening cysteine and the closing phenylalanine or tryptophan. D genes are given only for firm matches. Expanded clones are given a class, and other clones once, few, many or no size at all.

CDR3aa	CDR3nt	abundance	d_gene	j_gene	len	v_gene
CASSPGTGTNYGYTF	TGCGCCAGCAGCCCAGGGACAGGGACCAACTATGGCTACACCTTC	.	TRBD1	TRBJ1-2	15	TRBV5-1
CASRSGSAYNEQFF	TGTGCCAGTCGAAGCGGGAGCGCCTACAATGAGCAGTTCTTC	.	TRBD2	TRBJ2-1	14	TRBV28
CASSVSSGRPSSYNEQFF	TGTGCCAGCAGCGTCTCAAGCGGGAGGCCCAGCTCCTACAATGAGCAGTTCTTC	.	TRBD2	TRBJ2-1	18	TRBV9
CASSLGSQGKSYGYTF	TGTGCCAGCAGCTTAGGTTCCCAGGGAAAATCCTATGGCTACACCTTC	.	.	TRBJ1-2	16	TRBV7-2
CASSVGGGNQPQHF	TGTGCCAGCAGTGTAGGGGGAGGCAATCAGCCCCAGCATTTT	.	.	TRBJ1-5	14	TRBV2
CASSLTGTGGAEQYF	TGTGCCAGCAGCTTAACCGGGACAGGGGGCGCCGAGCAGTACTTC	once	TRBD1	TRBJ2-7	15	TRBV7-3
CASSAIGTGTDTQYF	TGCGCCAGCAGCGCGATCGGGACAGGCACAGATACGCAGTATTTT	.	TRBD1	TRBJ2-3	15	TRBV5-1
CASSLQGSYEQYF	TGTGCCAGCAGTTTACAGGGCTCCTACGAGCAGTACTTC	once	.	TRBJ2-7	13	TRBV27
CASSQEGRPQHF	TGTGCCAGCAGCCAAGAAGGGAGGCCCCAGCATTTT	.	.	TRBJ1-5	12	TRBV3-1/TRBV3-2
CASSSTGGETQYF	TGTGCCAGCAGCTCCACAGGGGGGGAGACCCAGTACTTC	.	TRBD1	TRBJ2-5	13	TRBV5-4
CASSYPVGGHYGYTF	TGTGCCAGCAGTTACCCCGTCGGGGGGCACTATGGCTACACCTTC	few	.	TRBJ1-2	15	TRBV6-2/TRBV6-3
CASSTQGARGNTIYF	TGTGCCAGCAGCACTCAGGGGGCGCGGGGAAACACCATATATTTT	.	TRBD1	TRBJ1-3	15	TRBV6-5
CASSYSGQGNTEAFF	TGTGCCAGCAGTTACTCCGGGCAGGGAAACACTGAAGCTTTCTTT	.	.	TRBJ1-1	15	TRBV6-6
CASSEWTANQPQHF	TGTGCCAGCAGTGAGTGGACAGCTAATCAGCCCCAGCATTTT	.	.	TRBJ1-5	14	TRBV2
CASSRQSTYGYTF	TGTGCCAGCAGCCGACAGTCTACCTATGGCTACACCTTC	.	.	TRBJ1-2	13	TRBV2
CASSRDILNEKLFF	TGTGCCAGCAGTAGGGACATACTTAATGAAAAACTGTTTTTT	.	.	TRBJ1-4	14	TRBV2